The rows below give T cell receptor beta chains drawn from one sample of a study of PD-L1 blockade in urothelial cancer. Profiling relied on immunoSEQ multiplex PCR, and the TCRdb table lists in-frame clones only, not all of them. The table has about 50,000 clones, about 88% seen once. The sequencing here drew on PBMCs, taken around atezolizumab (anti-PD-L1) treatment. The receptors were gathered from a man in his 70s with urothelial cancer. Each CDR3 is given with its conserved first and last residue. The order of the fields is V gene, clone size, CDR3 length, D gene, J gene, CDR3 DNA, CDR3 protein. D genes are given only for firm matches. A row's size may be missing; if present it is once, few, many or a size class.

v_call: TRBV5-1; clone_size: NA; cdr3_length: 16; d_call: TRBD1; j_call: TRBJ1-3; cdr3_nt: TGCGCCAGCAGCCTTCCTACAGGGGGCTCTGGAAACACCATATATTTT; cdr3_aa: CASSLPTGGSGNTIYF
v_call: TRBV9; clone_size: NA; cdr3_length: 14; d_call: NA; j_call: TRBJ2-7; cdr3_nt: TGTGCCAGCAGCATACAGGCGGTTACCTACGAGCAGTACTTC; cdr3_aa: CASSIQAVTYEQYF
v_call: TRBV5-1; clone_size: NA; cdr3_length: 15; d_call: NA; j_call: TRBJ2-1; cdr3_nt: TGCGCCAGCAGCTTGGATAGTAGGGGCAACAATGAGCAGTTCTTC; cdr3_aa: CASSLDSRGNNEQFF
v_call: TRBV28; clone_size: NA; cdr3_length: 13; d_call: NA; j_call: TRBJ2-7; cdr3_nt: TGTGCCAGCAGCAGGGGTAAAGCCTACGAGCAGTACTTC; cdr3_aa: CASSRGKAYEQYF
v_call: TRBV7-6; clone_size: NA; cdr3_length: 15; d_call: TRBD1; j_call: TRBJ1-5; cdr3_nt: TGTGCCAGCAGCTTAGCGGGGACAGGCAATCAGCCCCAGCATTTT; cdr3_aa: CASSLAGTGNQPQHF
v_call: TRBV11-3; clone_size: NA; cdr3_length: 15; d_call: NA; j_call: TRBJ2-1; cdr3_nt: TGTGCCAGCAGCTCCCGGGAAGTCTCCTACAATGAGCAGTTCTTC; cdr3_aa: CASSSREVSYNEQFF
v_call: TRBV7-2; clone_size: once; cdr3_length: 16; d_call: TRBD1; j_call: TRBJ1-2; cdr3_nt: TGTGCCAGCAGCTTAGACCTGGGACAGGGGGGTTATGGCTACACCTTC; cdr3_aa: CASSLDLGQGGYGYTF
v_call: TRBV28; clone_size: NA; cdr3_length: 17; d_call: TRBD2; j_call: TRBJ2-1; cdr3_nt: TGTGCCAGCAGTCCCTCTCTAGCGGGTGTGTCCTACAATGAGCAGTTCTTC; cdr3_aa: CASSPSLAGVSYNEQFF
v_call: TRBV23-1; clone_size: NA; cdr3_length: 18; d_call: NA; j_call: TRBJ1-5; cdr3_nt: TGCGCCAGCAGTCAATCGGTTCCAGGGCAGGGCAGGAATCAGCCCCAGCATTTT; cdr3_aa: CASSQSVPGQGRNQPQHF
v_call: TRBV6-5; clone_size: NA; cdr3_length: 15; d_call: TRBD2; j_call: TRBJ2-2; cdr3_nt: TGTGCCAGCAGATTAGCGGGACCGACTTCCGGGGAGCTGTTTTTT; cdr3_aa: CASRLAGPTSGELFF
v_call: TRBV10-3; clone_size: NA; cdr3_length: 13; d_call: TRBD1; j_call: TRBJ2-7; cdr3_nt: TGTGCCATAAAACTTGGGACAGACTACGAGCAGTACTTC; cdr3_aa: CAIKLGTDYEQYF
v_call: TRBV5-1; clone_size: NA; cdr3_length: 14; d_call: TRBD1; j_call: TRBJ2-5; cdr3_nt: TGCGCCAGCAAAGGACAGGACTTTCAAGAGACCCAGTACTTC; cdr3_aa: CASKGQDFQETQYF
v_call: TRBV7-2; clone_size: NA; cdr3_length: 15; d_call: NA; j_call: TRBJ2-5; cdr3_nt: TGTGCCAGCAGCGGAGCAGGGACACCAGAAGAGACCCAGTACTTC; cdr3_aa: CASSGAGTPEETQYF
v_call: TRBV6-1; clone_size: NA; cdr3_length: 13; d_call: NA; j_call: TRBJ1-3; cdr3_nt: TGTGCCAGCAGTCTCTCCTCTGGAAACACCATATATTTT; cdr3_aa: CASSLSSGNTIYF
v_call: TRBV7-2; clone_size: NA; cdr3_length: 12; d_call: NA; j_call: TRBJ2-7; cdr3_nt: TGTGCCAGCAGCTTGGAGGTGCCCGAGCAGTACTTC; cdr3_aa: CASSLEVPEQYF
v_call: TRBV11-3; clone_size: NA; cdr3_length: 11; d_call: NA; j_call: TRBJ2-5; cdr3_nt: TGTGCCAGCAGCGGAGGGGGGGGCCAGTACTTC; cdr3_aa: CASSGGGGQYF
v_call: TRBV5-4; clone_size: NA; cdr3_length: 13; d_call: TRBD1; j_call: TRBJ1-2; cdr3_nt: TGTGCCAGCAGCTCACAGGGGGTCTATGGCTACACCTTC; cdr3_aa: CASSSQGVYGYTF
v_call: TRBV30; clone_size: NA; cdr3_length: 12; d_call: NA; j_call: TRBJ2-2; cdr3_nt: TGTGCCTGGAGTGACAGGGAGGGGGAGCTGTTTTTT; cdr3_aa: CAWSDREGELFF
v_call: TRBV4-3; clone_size: NA; cdr3_length: 19; d_call: NA; j_call: TRBJ2-3; cdr3_nt: TGCGCCAGCAGCCAGGGGTCGGGGGAGGCCCTCTCTTTCACAGATACGCAGTATTTT; cdr3_aa: CASSQGSGEALSFTDTQYF
v_call: TRBV6-1; clone_size: few; cdr3_length: 12; d_call: NA; j_call: TRBJ1-6; cdr3_nt: TGTGCCAGCAGTGATTCAGGGATTACCCTCCACTTT; cdr3_aa: CASSDSGITLHF
v_call: TRBV2; clone_size: NA; cdr3_length: 15; d_call: NA; j_call: TRBJ1-3; cdr3_nt: TGTGCCAGCAGCCGAGTGACAGGCTCTGGAAACACCATATATTTT; cdr3_aa: CASSRVTGSGNTIYF
v_call: TRBV9; clone_size: NA; cdr3_length: 17; d_call: TRBD2; j_call: TRBJ2-3; cdr3_nt: TGTGCCAGCAGCGTAGGGAGGACTAGCGGGTCCACAGATACGCAGTATTTT; cdr3_aa: CASSVGRTSGSTDTQYF
v_call: TRBV5-4; clone_size: NA; cdr3_length: 13; d_call: NA; j_call: TRBJ2-7; cdr3_nt: TGTGCCAGCAGAAAAGCGGCTGCGGGCGAGCAGTACTTC; cdr3_aa: CASRKAAAGEQYF
v_call: TRBV5-1; clone_size: few; cdr3_length: 13; d_call: NA; j_call: TRBJ1-2; cdr3_nt: TGCGCCAGCAGCTTGGATACAGCCTATGGCTACACCTTC; cdr3_aa: CASSLDTAYGYTF
v_call: TRBV9; clone_size: NA; cdr3_length: 14; d_call: NA; j_call: TRBJ1-2; cdr3_nt: TGTGCCAGCAGCGTAGACGAGGGAACCTATGGCTACACCTTC; cdr3_aa: CASSVDEGTYGYTF
v_call: TRBV6-5; clone_size: NA; cdr3_length: 13; d_call: NA; j_call: TRBJ1-5; cdr3_nt: TGTGCCAGCACGACGGACATTAATCAGCCCCAGCATTTT; cdr3_aa: CASTTDINQPQHF
v_call: TRBV5-1; clone_size: NA; cdr3_length: 16; d_call: NA; j_call: TRBJ2-3; cdr3_nt: TGCGCCAGCAGCTACGGGGGCGGGGGTATCACAGATACGCAGTATTTT; cdr3_aa: CASSYGGGGITDTQYF
v_call: TRBV28; clone_size: many; cdr3_length: 14; d_call: NA; j_call: TRBJ1-1; cdr3_nt: TGTGCCAGCACTTCAACAGGGTTGAACACTGAAGCTTTCTTT; cdr3_aa: CASTSTGLNTEAFF
v_call: TRBV6-1; clone_size: NA; cdr3_length: 14; d_call: TRBD1; j_call: TRBJ1-2; cdr3_nt: TGTGCCAGCACCGGGACAGGGGGTAACTATGGCTACACCTTC; cdr3_aa: CASTGTGGNYGYTF
v_call: TRBV9; clone_size: once; cdr3_length: 15; d_call: NA; j_call: TRBJ2-5; cdr3_nt: TGTGCCAGCAGCGTAGGAGGGAGGTCCCAAGAGACCCAGTACTTC; cdr3_aa: CASSVGGRSQETQYF
v_call: TRBV6-5; clone_size: few; cdr3_length: 16; d_call: NA; j_call: TRBJ2-3; cdr3_nt: TGTGCCAGCAGTTACTCGTCTAGCTTCAGCACAGATACGCAGTATTTT; cdr3_aa: CASSYSSSFSTDTQYF
v_call: TRBV19; clone_size: NA; cdr3_length: 17; d_call: TRBD1; j_call: TRBJ1-6; cdr3_nt: TGTGCCAGTAGAGGGGGCGACAGGAGCTCCTATAATTCACCCCTCCACTTT; cdr3_aa: CASRGGDRSSYNSPLHF
v_call: TRBV29-1; clone_size: NA; cdr3_length: 12; d_call: NA; j_call: TRBJ1-2; cdr3_nt: TGCAGCACCACCAGGGCTAACTATGGCTACACCTTC; cdr3_aa: CSTTRANYGYTF
v_call: TRBV7-9; clone_size: NA; cdr3_length: 13; d_call: NA; j_call: TRBJ2-3; cdr3_nt: TGTGCCAGCAGGCCGGCGGGATCAGATACGCAGTATTTT; cdr3_aa: CASRPAGSDTQYF
v_call: TRBV27; clone_size: NA; cdr3_length: 16; d_call: NA; j_call: TRBJ1-6; cdr3_nt: TGTGCCAGCAGTTTACGTGGACAGTTGGAAAATTCACCCCTCCACTTT; cdr3_aa: CASSLRGQLENSPLHF
v_call: TRBV7-2; clone_size: once; cdr3_length: 13; d_call: NA; j_call: TRBJ1-5; cdr3_nt: TGTGCCAGCAGCTTTTCGGGGTTTCAGCCCCAGCATTTT; cdr3_aa: CASSFSGFQPQHF
v_call: TRBV30; clone_size: NA; cdr3_length: 12; d_call: NA; j_call: TRBJ1-2; cdr3_nt: TGTGCCTGGAGTGCTATTACGTGGGGCTACACCTTC; cdr3_aa: CAWSAITWGYTF
v_call: TRBV9; clone_size: NA; cdr3_length: 16; d_call: TRBD1; j_call: TRBJ2-1; cdr3_nt: TGTGCCAGCAGCCCGCCTCGTGGGACAGGGTACCATGAGCAGTTCTTC; cdr3_aa: CASSPPRGTGYHEQFF
v_call: TRBV7-8; clone_size: NA; cdr3_length: 11; d_call: NA; j_call: TRBJ1-2; cdr3_nt: TGTGCCAGCAGCAGAGAGGGTGGCTACACCTTC; cdr3_aa: CASSREGGYTF
v_call: TRBV14; clone_size: NA; cdr3_length: 17; d_call: NA; j_call: TRBJ2-7; cdr3_nt: TGTGCCAGCAGCCAAAGGCGCCAGACTAACCTTCCCTACGAGCAGTACTTC; cdr3_aa: CASSQRRQTNLPYEQYF
v_call: TRBV19; clone_size: NA; cdr3_length: 15; d_call: NA; j_call: TRBJ1-3; cdr3_nt: TGTGCCAGTAGTACCCAGAATCTCCATGGAAACACCATATATTTT; cdr3_aa: CASSTQNLHGNTIYF
v_call: TRBV7-6; clone_size: NA; cdr3_length: 16; d_call: TRBD1; j_call: TRBJ2-3; cdr3_nt: TGTGCCAGCAGCCCCAGACAGGGTATTAGGACAGATACGCAGTATTTT; cdr3_aa: CASSPRQGIRTDTQYF
v_call: TRBV7-2; clone_size: NA; cdr3_length: 16; d_call: TRBD1; j_call: TRBJ1-5; cdr3_nt: TGTGCCAGCAGCCCACGCAGTCGGACAGGACGTCAGCCCCAGCATTTT; cdr3_aa: CASSPRSRTGRQPQHF
v_call: TRBV27; clone_size: few; cdr3_length: 14; d_call: NA; j_call: TRBJ1-5; cdr3_nt: TGTGCCAGCAGCCGTATAGGGGGCAATCAGCCCCAGCATTTT; cdr3_aa: CASSRIGGNQPQHF
v_call: TRBV4-1; clone_size: many; cdr3_length: 15; d_call: NA; j_call: TRBJ1-1; cdr3_nt: TGCGCCAGCAGCCATCCGGCCCAGGTCAACACTGAAGCTTTCTTT; cdr3_aa: CASSHPAQVNTEAFF
v_call: TRBV19; clone_size: few; cdr3_length: 13; d_call: TRBD1; j_call: TRBJ2-1; cdr3_nt: TGTGCCAGTAAGGGACAGGGCTTCTATGAGCAGTTCTTC; cdr3_aa: CASKGQGFYEQFF
v_call: TRBV23-1; clone_size: NA; cdr3_length: 15; d_call: NA; j_call: TRBJ2-5; cdr3_nt: TGCGCCAGCATTCCCAGAGGGCCGCCGGCGGGGACCCAGTACTTC; cdr3_aa: CASIPRGPPAGTQYF
v_call: TRBV9; clone_size: NA; cdr3_length: 15; d_call: NA; j_call: TRBJ1-2; cdr3_nt: TGTGCCAGCAGCGTATACAGTTCGGCTAACTATGGCTACACCTTC; cdr3_aa: CASSVYSSANYGYTF
v_call: TRBV28; clone_size: NA; cdr3_length: 13; d_call: NA; j_call: TRBJ2-7; cdr3_nt: TGTGCCAGCAGTAAGCTGAACGACTACGAGCAGTACTTC; cdr3_aa: CASSKLNDYEQYF